Each of the 28 T cell receptor beta chains below was sequenced from the same sample in a study of blood T cell repertoires in COVID-19. TCRdb keeps only in-frame clones here, not all; method: immunoSEQ multiplex PCR. The sample lists hundreds of thousands of clones, around 87% seen once, with just under 6.5% in the top ten. Sequenced: peripheral blood. All receptors come from a woman aged 50 to 60 with COVID-19, enrolled during active disease.

The genes are TRBV13 and TRBJ1-1, with D possibly being TRBD1 (5 bases). Germline values: CDR1 PRHDT, CDR2 FYEKMQ (reference sequence). The CDR3 length is 15 residues. Deletions cut 4 bases from V and 2 bases from J, with 14 bases between. In DNA, the CDR3 is TGTGCCAGCAGCTCCCCCGGGGGGGGTAACACTGAAGCTTTCTTT. The encoded protein is CASSSPGGGNTEAFF.

The genes are TRBV5-5 and TRBJ2-7, with D possibly being TRBD1 (5 bases). CDR1 is SGHKS and CDR2 is YYEKEE in the germline V gene (reference sequence). The CDR3 is 16 amino acids. Trimming stripped 0 bases from V and 1 base from J, with 14 bases between. CDR3 bases: TGTGCCAGCAGCTTGGCAGGGTCCCTGATTTCCTACGAGCAGTACTTC. Encoded protein: CASSLAGSLISYEQYF. Together with reference TRBV5-5 and TRBJ2-7, the CDR3 gives the full variable domain: DAGVTQSPTHLIKTRGQQVTLRCSPISGHKSVSWYQQVLGQGPQFIFQYYEKEERGRGNFPDRFSARQFPNYSSELNVNALLLGDSALYLCASSLAGSLISYEQYFGPGTRLTVT.

The chain joins TRBV6-5 to TRBJ1-2, with TRBD1 matching 7 bases. This CDR3 comprises 13 residues. From germline, CDR1 is MNHEY and CDR2 SVGAGI. J gave up 7 bases and V 8 bases, and 10 bases lay outside the gene matches. Here the CDR3 reads CASGPGTVGGYTF. The CDR3 bases are TGTGCCAGCGGACCCGGGACAGTAGGTGGCTACACCTTC.

The J gene is TRBJ1-1, the V gene TRBV6-4; D is uncertain. Germline CDR1 and CDR2: MRHNA and SNTAGT. The length of the CDR3 is 13 residues. Deletions cut 4 bases from V and 1 base from J, with 7 bases between. This chain's CDR3 is CASSVGANTEAFF. The CDR3 bases are TGTGCCAGCAGTGTGGGAGCGAACACTGAAGCTTTCTTT.

The chain links TRBV4-2 to TRBJ1-5, with D maybe TRBD1 (5 bases). The length of the CDR3 is 14 residues. Germline V gene sequence: CDR1 LGHNA, CDR2 YNFKEQ. V dropped 0 bases and J dropped 5 bases, with 8 bases sitting between them. CDR3 loop: CASSQEGGYQPQHF. CDR3 DNA sequence: TGTGCCAGCAGCCAAGAGGGGGGATATCAGCCCCAGCATTTT.

The V and J genes are TRBV27 and TRBJ2-7; 12 bases fit TRBD2. J was trimmed by 2 bases and V by 3 bases; bases with no gene match: 14. Germline V CDR1 and CDR2: MNHEY, SMNVEV (reference sequence). The CDR3 is made up of 19 amino acids. CDR3 region: CASSFGSSGRARTTYEQYF. Written as DNA, the CDR3 is TGTGCCAGCAGTTTCGGGTCTAGCGGGAGGGCCCGGACGACCTACGAGCAGTACTTC.

This chain connects TRBV5-1 to TRBJ2-3; TRBD2 matches 7 bases. The V and J ends lost 3 bases and 5 bases, in that order; junction bases with no gene match: 15. The length of the CDR3 is 17 residues. Germline lookup yields CDR1 SGHRS and CDR2 YFSETQ. Written as DNA, the CDR3 is TGCGCCAGCAGCTCATTTCCTAGCGGATCGTTCCTAGATACGCAGTATTTT. It translates to CASSSFPSGSFLDTQYF.

This chain connects TRBV27 to TRBJ2-6, with D maybe TRBD2 (6 bases). Germline values: CDR1 MNHEY, CDR2 SMNVEV (reference sequence). Trimming took 6 bases from V and 4 from J, leaving 22 bases between them. This CDR3 contains 18 residues. CDR3 DNA sequence: TGTGCCAGCAGCCGCCTCGACCGGGGGTACAGAGGGGCCAACGTCCTGACTTTC. It codes for CASSRLDRGYRGANVLTF.

This chain uses TRBV19 with TRBJ1-2, with a tentative D call TRBD1 (5 bases). Deletions cut 6 bases from V and 8 bases from J, with 16 bases between. This CDR3 has 13 residues. CDR1 and CDR2 from the germline V gene are LNHDA and SQIVND (reference sequence). The CDR3 reads CASSIDSRLGYTF. The CDR3 bases are TGTGCCAGTAGCATTGACAGTAGATTAGGCTACACCTTC. Supplemented by reference TRBV19 and TRBJ1-2, the full variable domain reads DGGITQSPKYLFRKEGQNVTLSCEQNLNHDAMYWYRQDPGQGLRLIYYSQIVNDFQKGDIAEGYSVSREKKESFPLTVTSAQKNPTAFYLCASSIDSRLGYTFGSGTRLTVV.

CDR3 sequence: CAISGRQGQEATNEKLFF. In nucleotides, the CDR3 is TGTGCCATCTCAGGTCGACAGGGGCAAGAAGCAACTAATGAAAAACTGTTTTTT. The chain joins TRBV7-9 to TRBJ1-4, with 8 bases lining up with TRBD1. CDR3 length: 18 residues. The germline V gene has CDR1 SEHNR and CDR2 FQNEAQ (reference sequence). V was pared by 10 bases and J by 0 bases, with 16 bases of the junction left unmatched.

V gene TRBV5-4 combines with J gene TRBJ1-5, with TRBD1 as a possible D gene (5 bases). V was clipped by 3 bases and J by 0 bases, with 13 bases between them. The length of the CDR3 is 16 residues. Germline CDR1 is SGHNT and CDR2 is YYREEE (reference sequence). The CDR3 nucleotides are TGTGCCAGCAGCTACTTCAGGGTCTCTAGCAATCAGCCCCAGCATTTT. Its protein product is CASSYFRVSSNQPQHF.

The chain carries TRBV29-1 and TRBJ2-1; 7 positions match TRBD2. V dropped 1 base and J dropped 2; count of bases not matched to a gene: 8. The CDR3 loop spans 16 amino acids. Germline V lookup: CDR1 SQVTM, CDR2 ANQGSEA. CDR3 protein: CSVEGPAGKTYNEQFF. The CDR3 DNA follows: TGCAGCGTTGAAGGGCCAGCGGGAAAGACCTACAATGAGCAGTTCTTC.

The rearrangement links TRBV7-2 to TRBJ1-2, with a tentative D call TRBD1 (6 bases). V shed 2 bases and J shed 3 bases, with 10 bases lying between them. Germline-derived CDR1 and CDR2 are SGHTA and FQGNSA. This CDR3 is 14 amino acids long. In DNA, the CDR3 is TGTGCCAGCAGCTTACAATCAGGGGACTATGGCTACACCTTC. Amino acid sequence: CASSLQSGDYGYTF.

The chain joins TRBV10-3 to TRBJ2-7; 15 bases are a match to TRBD2. CDR1 ENHRY and CDR2 SYGVKD come from the germline V gene. This CDR3 has 19 residues. V was pared by 3 bases and J by 3 bases, with 12 bases of the junction left unmatched. This chain's CDR3 is CAISEDTGTSGRRFYEQYF. For the CDR3, the DNA is TGTGCCATCAGTGAAGACACCGGGACTAGCGGGAGGCGCTTCTACGAGCAGTACTTC.

The chain couples TRBV2 to TRBJ2-7; no definite D call. The CDR3 covers 12 residues. The V end was cut by 7 bases, the J end by 13 bases, with 20 bases between. The germline V gene has CDR1 SNHLY and CDR2 FYNNEI. CDR3 protein: CASILSYSRYYF. The CDR3 DNA is TGTGCCAGCATTTTATCCTACAGCCGGTACTACTTC.

This chain links TRBV29-1 with TRBJ1-3, with D maybe TRBD1 (6 bases). Germline loops: CDR1 SQVTM, CDR2 ANQGSEA. The V end was cut by 4 bases, the J end by 0 bases, with 13 bases between. This CDR3 contains 15 residues. CDR3 sequence: CSVGGGPDSGNTIYF. The CDR3 coding sequence is TGCAGCGTTGGTGGGGGCCCGGACTCTGGAAACACCATATATTTT.

The chain couples TRBV11-1 to TRBJ2-7; the match to TRBD1 covers 10 bases. Germline V gene lookup returns CDR1 SGHAT and CDR2 FQDESV (reference sequence). The length of the CDR3 is 16 residues. With 1 base clipped from V and 7 bases from J, the junction kept 10 bases outside the gene matches. The CDR3 region has the DNA TGTGCCAGCAGCTTAGGTTCCCCGGGACAGGGGTTGGAGCAGTACTTC. This sequence encodes CASSLGSPGQGLEQYF. Based on the CDR3 plus reference TRBV11-1 and TRBJ2-7, the full variable domain is EAEVAQSPRYKITEKSQAVAFWCDPISGHATLYWYRQILGQGPELLVQFQDESVVDDSQLPKDRFSAERLKGVDSTLKIQPAELGDSAMYLCASSLGSPGQGLEQYFGPGTRLTVT.

This chain links TRBV24-1 with TRBJ2-3, with D maybe TRBD2 (6 bases). CDR1 KGHDR and CDR2 SFDVKD come from the germline V gene. The CDR3 spans 15 residues. Trimming took 2 bases from V and 0 from J, leaving 8 bases between them. The CDR3 sequence: CATSDSGGSTDTQYF. The CDR3, as DNA: TGTGCCACCAGTGATTCCGGGGGTAGCACAGATACGCAGTATTTT.

This sequence joins TRBV7-8 and TRBJ2-4, with D possibly TRBD1 on 5 matching bases. This CDR3 contains 16 residues. Between the trimmed V and J ends, which lost 1 base and 0 bases, there was a span of 10 bases. Germline lookup yields CDR1 SGHVS and CDR2 FQNEAQ. CDR3 amino acids: CASSLDRSLAKNIQYF. The CDR3 DNA sequence: TGTGCCAGCAGCTTAGACAGGAGCCTAGCCAAAAACATTCAGTACTTC.

The gene calls are TRBV25-1 and TRBJ2-5; D gene uncertain. With 2 bases removed from V and 9 bases from J, the gap between germline ends came to 10 bases. Per germline, CDR1 MGHDK and CDR2 SYGVNS. The CDR3 is 12 amino acids. DNA for the CDR3: TGTGCCAGCAGTGAAATCCTAGGTTCCCAGTACTTC. Translated, it gives CASSEILGSQYF.

The V and J genes are TRBV9 and TRBJ1-4; no clear D. This CDR3 has 16 residues. Trimming left V 4 bases short and J 0 bases short, with 13 bases between. Germline values: CDR1 SGDLS, CDR2 YYNGEE. In nucleotides, the CDR3 is TGTGCCAGCAGCTTCTCGGGAGTTGCAACTAATGAAAAACTGTTTTTT. This codes for CASSFSGVATNEKLFF.

This sequence joins TRBV5-6 and TRBJ2-7; TRBD1 aligns across 7 bases. CDR3 length equals 15 residues. The germline gives CDR1 SGHDT, CDR2 YYEEEE. V was clipped by 1 base and J by 1 base; unmatched bases: 5. CDR3 residues: CASSLRQGVSYEQYF. CDR3 DNA: TGTGCCAGCAGCTTGAGGCAGGGGGTTTCCTACGAGCAGTACTTC.

The chain carries TRBV11-3 and TRBJ1-1, with D perhaps TRBD1 (6 bases). The CDR3 is 13 residues long. V was shortened by 7 bases and J by 4 bases, with 13 bases between the two germline ends. Germline assignment: CDR1 SGHNT and CDR2 YENEEA. CDR3 amino acids: CASTQRGTTEAFF. The DNA of the CDR3 is TGTGCCAGCACCCAAAGGGGGACCACTGAAGCTTTCTTT.

V usage is TRBV2 and J usage is TRBJ2-1; TRBD2 agrees at 9 bases. Germline values: CDR1 SNHLY, CDR2 FYNNEI. CDR3 length: 15 residues. Trimming cost V 8 bases and J 0 bases; bases outside gene matches: 5. This CDR3 reads CASWDSGSSYNEQFF. CDR3 DNA: TGTGCCAGCTGGGATAGCGGGAGCTCCTACAATGAGCAGTTCTTC.

This sequence joins TRBV3-1 (or the pseudogene TRBV3-2) and TRBJ1-1; D unresolved. Trimming cost V 6 bases and J 0 bases, with 8 bases left between them. CDR1 is LGHDT and CDR2 is YNNKEL in the germline V gene (reference sequence). This CDR3 comprises 13 residues. The CDR3 region has the DNA TGTGCCAGCAGTCGACAACTGAACACTGAAGCTTTCTTT. Its protein product is CASSRQLNTEAFF.

The J gene is TRBJ1-5, the V gene TRBV2; no clear D. Trimming left V 6 bases short and J 3 bases short, with 18 bases between. The CDR3 totals 16 residues. Germline V gives CDR1 SNHLY, CDR2 FYNNEI. CDR3 amino acids: CASRQTVGNDNQPQHF. The CDR3 coding sequence is TGTGCCAGCAGACAGACCGTGGGTAACGACAATCAGCCCCAGCATTTT.

J is TRBJ2-1 and V is TRBV5-8; D gene uncertain. This CDR3 spans 13 amino acids. The germline V and J ends were trimmed by 5 bases and 2 bases, with 8 bases remaining between them. Germline V gives CDR1 SGHTS, CDR2 YDEGEE. CDR3: CASRKPAYNEQFF. DNA of the CDR3: TGTGCCAGCAGGAAACCAGCCTACAATGAGCAGTTCTTC.

This chain uses TRBV6-6 with TRBJ2-3; D is ambiguous. V lost 6 bases and J lost 3, with 13 bases in between. Germline CDR1 reads MNHNY; CDR2 reads SVGAGI (reference sequence). The CDR3 totals 14 residues. CDR3 sequence (DNA): TGTGCCAGCAGCCTCCTACAGAAGACAGATACGCAGTATTTT. This codes for CASSLLQKTDTQYF.